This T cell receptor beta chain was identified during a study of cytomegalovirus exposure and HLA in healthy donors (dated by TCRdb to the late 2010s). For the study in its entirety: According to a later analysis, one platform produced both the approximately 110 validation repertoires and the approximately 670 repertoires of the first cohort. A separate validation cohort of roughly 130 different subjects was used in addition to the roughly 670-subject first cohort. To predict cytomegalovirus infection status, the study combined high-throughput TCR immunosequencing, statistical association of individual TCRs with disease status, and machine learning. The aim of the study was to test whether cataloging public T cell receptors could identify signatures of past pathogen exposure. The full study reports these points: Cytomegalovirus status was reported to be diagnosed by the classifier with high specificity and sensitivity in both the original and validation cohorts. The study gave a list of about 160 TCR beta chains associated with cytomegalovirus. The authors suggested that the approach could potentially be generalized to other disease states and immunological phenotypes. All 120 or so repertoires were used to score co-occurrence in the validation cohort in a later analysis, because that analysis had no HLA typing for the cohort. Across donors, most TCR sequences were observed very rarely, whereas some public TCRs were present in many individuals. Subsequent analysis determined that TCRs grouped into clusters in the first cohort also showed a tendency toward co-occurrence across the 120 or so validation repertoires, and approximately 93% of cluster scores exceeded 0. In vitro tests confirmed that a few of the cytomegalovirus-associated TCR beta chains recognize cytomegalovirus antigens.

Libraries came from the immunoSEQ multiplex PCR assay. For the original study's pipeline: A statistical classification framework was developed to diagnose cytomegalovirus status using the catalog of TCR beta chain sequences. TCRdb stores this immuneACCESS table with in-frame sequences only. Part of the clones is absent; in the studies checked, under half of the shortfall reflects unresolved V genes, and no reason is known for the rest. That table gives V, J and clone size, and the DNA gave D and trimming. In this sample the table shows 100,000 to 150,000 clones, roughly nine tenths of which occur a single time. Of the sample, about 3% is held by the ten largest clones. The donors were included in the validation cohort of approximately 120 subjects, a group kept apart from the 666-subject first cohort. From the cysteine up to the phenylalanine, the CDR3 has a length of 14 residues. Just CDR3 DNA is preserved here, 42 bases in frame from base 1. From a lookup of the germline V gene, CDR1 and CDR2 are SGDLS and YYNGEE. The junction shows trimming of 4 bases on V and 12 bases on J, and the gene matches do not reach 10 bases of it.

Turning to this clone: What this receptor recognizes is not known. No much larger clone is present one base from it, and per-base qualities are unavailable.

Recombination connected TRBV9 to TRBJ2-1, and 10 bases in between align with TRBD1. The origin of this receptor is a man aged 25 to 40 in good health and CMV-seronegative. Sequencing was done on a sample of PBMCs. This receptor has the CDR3 CASSTRDRGQGQFF. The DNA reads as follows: TGTGCCAGCAGCACCCGGGACAGGGGCCAGGGGCAGTTCTTC.